The rows below give T cell receptor beta chains drawn from one sample of a study of beta chain features in type 1 diabetes. The method was immunoSEQ multiplex PCR; TCRdb's version includes in-frame clones alone and lacks a portion of them. The sample consists of roughly 220,000 clones, around 15% of them appearing once. The sequenced material came from naive CD4+ T cells from blood. These receptors all stem from a man under 40 with type 1 diabetes. CDR3s include the opening cysteine and the closing phenylalanine or tryptophan. The order of the fields is clone size, V gene, D gene, J gene, CDR3 DNA, CDR3 protein. A D gene is named only where the DNA matches it firmly. Clone size is not always given. Where it is, it says once, few, many or a class for expanded clones.

.	TRBV6-5	.	TRBJ2-7	TGTGCCAGCAGCCGAAATGACATAGCCTACGAGCAGTACTTC	CASSRNDIAYEQYF
few	TRBV7-2	TRBD2	TRBJ2-7	TGTGCCAGCAGTTTGCTAGCGGGAGGACCCTACGAGCAGTACTTC	CASSLLAGGPYEQYF
.	TRBV6-5	.	TRBJ2-1	TGTGCCAGCAGTTACAACAGGTACAATGAGCAGTTCTTC	CASSYNRYNEQFF
.	TRBV7-3	.	TRBJ2-1	TGTGCCAGCAGCTTTTATCGTGATGAGCAGTTCTTC	CASSFYRDEQFF
.	TRBV7-2	.	TRBJ2-1	TGTGCCAGCAGCCCTGGGTGGTTGGCTACCAAAGAACCCAACAATGAGCAGTTCTTC	CASSPGWLATKEPNNEQFF
.	TRBV15	.	TRBJ1-2	TGTGCCACCAGCAGAGATCTAGGGAATGGCTACACCTTC	CATSRDLGNGYTF
few	TRBV7-2	.	TRBJ2-7	TGTGCCAGCAGCTATCGACAGGCCACCTACGAGCAGTACTTC	CASSYRQATYEQYF
few	TRBV28	TRBD1	TRBJ2-7	TGTGCCAGCAGTTCCCAGGCAGGGGGACGGTACGAGCAGTACTTC	CASSSQAGGRYEQYF
few	TRBV18	TRBD2	TRBJ2-3	TGTGCCAGCTCACCTACTAGCGGCACAGATACGCAGTATTTT	CASSPTSGTDTQYF
few	TRBV7-9	.	TRBJ1-5	TGTGCCAGCAGCTTATTGGGTCAGCCCCAGCATTTT	CASSLLGQPQHF
few	TRBV5-4	.	TRBJ2-7	TGTGCCAGCAGCTTGGGCCGCTACGAGCAGTACTTC	CASSLGRYEQYF
few	TRBV21-1	.	TRBJ2-3	TGTGCCAGCCAAGGACGGCGGACAGATACGCAGTATTTT	CASQGRRTDTQYF
once	TRBV15	.	TRBJ1-4	TGTGCCACCAGCAGAGATCGTGAGCGAATGGTGTTTTTT	CATSRDRERMVFF
.	TRBV12-5	.	TRBJ2-1	TGTGCTAGTGGACGGAGATCCTACAATGAGCAGTTCTTC	CASGRRSYNEQFF
.	TRBV28	.	TRBJ2-3	TGTGCCAGCAGTTTCTCCCTCGGGACCCGCACAGATACGCAGTATTTT	CASSFSLGTRTDTQYF
.	TRBV11-2	.	TRBJ2-5	TGTGCCAGCAGCTTTACGACCGAATTAGGGACCCAGTACTTC	CASSFTTELGTQYF
few	TRBV9	TRBD2	TRBJ2-5	TGTGCCAGCAGCGTTAGCGGGGGACTCCAAGAGACCCAGTACTTC	CASSVSGGLQETQYF
few	TRBV19	.	TRBJ2-1	TGTGCCAGTAGTATCAGTTTCCGGATACCCTACAATGAGCAGTTCTTC	CASSISFRIPYNEQFF
few	TRBV27	TRBD2	TRBJ2-1	TGTGCCAGCAGTTTTCGGGGACTAGCGGGCTACAATGAGCAGTTCTTC	CASSFRGLAGYNEQFF
few	TRBV9	.	TRBJ1-1	TGTGCCAGCAGCCCCAGTTGGGGGCGCGTTCGTCCTGAAGCTTTCTTT	CASSPSWGRVRPEAFF
few	TRBV5-4	TRBD1	TRBJ2-2	TGTGCCAGCAGCTTGGCCGGCAGGGGGTCAGTCTCCGGGGAGCTGTTTTTT	CASSLAGRGSVSGELFF
few	TRBV18	TRBD2	TRBJ2-1	TGTGCCAGCTCACTCCTAAGTAGCGGGAGTTTGTACAATGAGCAGTTCTTC	CASSLLSSGSLYNEQFF
.	TRBV4-3	.	TRBJ2-7	TGCGCCAGCAGCCAAGCTTCCGGGACATCAACCTACGAGCAGTACTTC	CASSQASGTSTYEQYF
few	TRBV7-2	.	TRBJ2-7	TGTGCCAGCAGCTTTCCAAACCTCTCTCACGAGCAGTACTTC	CASSFPNLSHEQYF
.	TRBV5-4	.	TRBJ2-1	TGTGCCAGCAGCTTGGGGTATAGCGGGACAGAGAGGTTCTTC	CASSLGYSGTERFF
.	TRBV30	.	TRBJ1-1	TGTGCCTGGAGTCTACGGGGCCAGGGAGGTTGGGACACTGAAGCTTTCTTT	CAWSLRGQGGWDTEAFF
.	TRBV19	.	TRBJ2-3	TGTGCCGCGACACCCGCCGGAACAGATACGCAGTATTTT	CAATPAGTDTQYF
.	TRBV7-2	.	TRBJ2-3	TGTGCCAGCAGCTTCTCGGGGGTACCTGCTAGCACAGATACGCAGTATTTT	CASSFSGVPASTDTQYF
.	TRBV23-1	TRBD1	TRBJ1-5	TGCGCCAGCAGTCAATCCGGACAGGGCGAAAGTCAGCCCCAGCATTTT	CASSQSGQGESQPQHF
few	TRBV25-1	TRBD1	TRBJ2-4	TGTGCCAGCAGTGACTCCCGGACAGGCCCCGTCCAAAACATTCAGTACTTC	CASSDSRTGPVQNIQYF
few	TRBV29-1	.	TRBJ2-1	TGCAGCGTTGAAGATCGAGATGAGCAGTTCTTC	CSVEDRDEQFF
few	TRBV28	TRBD2	TRBJ2-3	TGTGCCAGCAGTTTCTCGGCGGGAGGACGGGATACGCAGTATTTT	CASSFSAGGRDTQYF
.	TRBV9	TRBD1	TRBJ2-7	TGTGCCAGCAGCGTAGAAGGGACAGGGGCCTCCTACGAGCAGTACTTC	CASSVEGTGASYEQYF
few	TRBV11-3	TRBD2	TRBJ2-1	TGTGCCAGCAGCTTGGACGGTGGGACTAGCGGATCCAATGAGCAGTTCTTC	CASSLDGGTSGSNEQFF
.	TRBV9	.	TRBJ2-7	TGTGCCAGCAGCAAAAGATCAGGACTTTCCTACGAGCAGTACTTC	CASSKRSGLSYEQYF
few	TRBV20-1	.	TRBJ2-5	TGCAGTCTCCTCCGGGAAGAGACCCAGTACTTC	CSLLREETQYF
few	TRBV20-1	.	TRBJ2-7	TGCAGTGCTAGGAGCGTCCGCGAGCAGTACTTC	CSARSVREQYF
.	TRBV27	.	TRBJ2-6	TGTGCCAGCAGTTCCGGTAGTAACGTCCTGACTTTC	CASSSGSNVLTF
.	TRBV30	.	TRBJ2-1	TGTGCCTGGAGTTTTGGCGGGCAGCGGAATGAGCAGTTCTTC	CAWSFGGQRNEQFF
.	TRBV4-2	.	TRBJ2-3	TGTGCCAGCAGCCAAATGGGCCGGAACACAGATACGCAGTATTTT	CASSQMGRNTDTQYF
.	TRBV27	TRBD2	TRBJ2-5	TGTGCCAGCAGTTTGCGGGAGAGGGAGACCCAGTACTTC	CASSLRERETQYF
.	TRBV7-9	.	TRBJ2-7	TGTGCCAGCAGCTTGATTGGGAGCCCCTCCTACGAGCAGTACTTC	CASSLIGSPSYEQYF
.	TRBV9	TRBD1	TRBJ1-5	TGTGCCAGCAGCTTCAGGACAGGGGAGGATCAGCCCCAGCATTTT	CASSFRTGEDQPQHF
.	TRBV28	.	TRBJ2-7	TGTGCCAGCAGGGGGAACTACGAGCAGTACTTC	CASRGNYEQYF
.	TRBV7-8	.	TRBJ2-3	TGTGCCAGCAGCTTAGCGCACCTAGCCCCTCGCACAGATACGCAGTATTTT	CASSLAHLAPRTDTQYF
.	TRBV10-1	TRBD2	TRBJ2-1	TGCGCCAGCAGTGCCCTGGGAGCGGGAGGGCGCAATGAGCAGTTCTTC	CASSALGAGGRNEQFF
.	TRBV5-1	.	TRBJ2-1	TGCGCCAGCAGCTCAGAGGGACACTATGAGCAGTTCTTC	CASSSEGHYEQFF
few	TRBV30	.	TRBJ2-3	TGTGCCTGGTGGATTAGCGGCACAGATACGCAGTATTTT	CAWWISGTDTQYF
.	TRBV29-1	TRBD2	TRBJ2-3	TGCAGCGTTGACAGCGGGGGCACAGATACGCAGTATTTT	CSVDSGGTDTQYF
.	TRBV10-1	TRBD2	TRBJ2-1	TGCGCCAGCAGTGAGGGGCTAGCGGGAAACAATGAGCAGTTCTTC	CASSEGLAGNNEQFF
few	TRBV29-1	.	TRBJ2-5	TGCAGCGGGGGGACAAGGACGGGCCAAGAGACCCAGTACTTC	CSGGTRTGQETQYF
.	TRBV5-1	TRBD2	TRBJ2-5	TGCGCCAGCAGCTTAGTCACCGGGACTAGCGGCCAAGAGACCCAGTACTTC	CASSLVTGTSGQETQYF
.	TRBV29-1	.	TRBJ1-2	TGCAGCGTTGATGTCCCTCTACCGGGGTATGGCTACACCTTC	CSVDVPLPGYGYTF
.	TRBV29-1	.	TRBJ2-3	TGCAGCGCGGACGGACGCACAGATACGCAGTATTTT	CSADGRTDTQYF
few	TRBV10-3	TRBD1	TRBJ1-2	TGTGCCATCACCGACCCCGGACAGGGGGACTATGGCTACACCTTC	CAITDPGQGDYGYTF
few	TRBV29-1	.	TRBJ2-7	TGCAGCGCGAGCAATAGCGTCGAGGCCTACGAGCAGTACTTC	CSASNSVEAYEQYF
.	TRBV18	.	TRBJ2-5	TGTGCCAGCTCACCACAGCAGGGTGGTCAAGAGACCCAGTACTTC	CASSPQQGGQETQYF
few	TRBV29-1	.	TRBJ2-2	TGCAGCGTTGAAAGGCAGACGTGGGAGCTGTTTTTT	CSVERQTWELFF
.	TRBV7-9	TRBD1	TRBJ2-5	TGTGCCAGCAGCCGACAGGGTCTCGTTCAGGAGACCCAGTACTTC	CASSRQGLVQETQYF
.	TRBV30	.	TRBJ1-1	TGTGCCTGGAGCGGGTCCGACAGAGACACTGAAGCTTTCTTT	CAWSGSDRDTEAFF